Listed below are T cell receptor beta chains from one sample, sequenced in a study of cytomegalovirus exposure and HLA in healthy donors. Sequencing was performed with immunoSEQ multiplex PCR; in TCRdb, only in-frame clones are kept and a portion is missing. The table has about 160,000 clones, roughly 79% seen once. Sequencing was performed on PBMCs. Receptors originate from a woman in her forties or fifties in good health and CMV-seronegative. Each CDR3 is given with its conserved first and last residue. Each record gives: clone size, J gene, D gene, V gene, CDR3 DNA, CDR3 protein. The D gene is left open where the match is weak. Size tells how often a clone was seen (once, few, many) or the class of an expanded clone, and some rows leave it out.

abundance: once; j_gene: TRBJ1-1; d_gene: NA; v_gene: TRBV2; CDR3nt: TGTGCCAGCAGTACTACTTTTGGGGCGTCGGGGGCTGAAGCTTTCTTT; CDR3aa: CASSTTFGASGAEAFF
abundance: NA; j_gene: TRBJ2-1; d_gene: NA; v_gene: TRBV28; CDR3nt: TGTGCCAGCAGTCTACAGGTCGATGAGCAGTTCTTC; CDR3aa: CASSLQVDEQFF
abundance: NA; j_gene: TRBJ2-1; d_gene: NA; v_gene: TRBV7-3; CDR3nt: TGTGCCAGCAGCTCTAACAGGGTTTCCTACAATGAGCAGTTCTTC; CDR3aa: CASSSNRVSYNEQFF
abundance: NA; j_gene: TRBJ1-4; d_gene: NA; v_gene: TRBV27; CDR3nt: TGTGCCAGCAGTTTATCTTCGAGGGCAGGGGCGGGTAATGAAAAACTGTTTTTT; CDR3aa: CASSLSSRAGAGNEKLFF
abundance: NA; j_gene: TRBJ1-1; d_gene: NA; v_gene: TRBV28; CDR3nt: TGTGCCAGCAGTTTGGTAGGGGAAACTGAAGCTTTCTTT; CDR3aa: CASSLVGETEAFF
abundance: few; j_gene: TRBJ1-1; d_gene: NA; v_gene: TRBV19; CDR3nt: TGTGCCAGTAGTTGGCAGGGGAACACTGAAGCTTTCTTT; CDR3aa: CASSWQGNTEAFF
abundance: NA; j_gene: TRBJ2-1; d_gene: NA; v_gene: TRBV18; CDR3nt: TGTGCCAGCTCACCCGGGAGCTCCTACAATGAGCAGTTCTTC; CDR3aa: CASSPGSSYNEQFF
abundance: NA; j_gene: TRBJ1-5; d_gene: NA; v_gene: TRBV27; CDR3nt: TGTGCCAGCAGCCCAGGCGGGGGGCCCAATCAGCCCCAGCATTTT; CDR3aa: CASSPGGGPNQPQHF
abundance: NA; j_gene: TRBJ1-1; d_gene: NA; v_gene: TRBV7-9; CDR3nt: TGTGCCAGCAGCTTCAGAAATAGCTACTTGGACACTGAAGCTTTCTTT; CDR3aa: CASSFRNSYLDTEAFF
abundance: NA; j_gene: TRBJ2-3; d_gene: TRBD2; v_gene: TRBV7-7; CDR3nt: TGTGCCAGCAGCGACGGGACTAGCGGAAGCACAGATACGCAGTATTTT; CDR3aa: CASSDGTSGSTDTQYF
abundance: once; j_gene: TRBJ1-5; d_gene: TRBD1; v_gene: TRBV7-2; CDR3nt: TGTGCCAGCAGCTTATCAGGGGGCCAGCCCCAGCATTTT; CDR3aa: CASSLSGGQPQHF
abundance: once; j_gene: TRBJ1-2; d_gene: NA; v_gene: TRBV2; CDR3nt: TGTGCCAGCAAAGAAGACAGACAACTCTATGGCTACACCTTC; CDR3aa: CASKEDRQLYGYTF
abundance: few; j_gene: TRBJ2-1; d_gene: TRBD2; v_gene: TRBV29-1; CDR3nt: TGCAGCGTAGGACTAGCGGGAGATCACCATGAGCAGTTCTTC; CDR3aa: CSVGLAGDHHEQFF
abundance: NA; j_gene: TRBJ1-2; d_gene: NA; v_gene: TRBV27; CDR3nt: TGTGCCAGCAGTCGCCAGGGTCAAGGGTATGGCTACACCTTC; CDR3aa: CASSRQGQGYGYTF
abundance: few; j_gene: TRBJ2-3; d_gene: NA; v_gene: TRBV19; CDR3nt: TGTGCCAGTAGTAGGGACACCACCATCACAGATACGCAGTATTTT; CDR3aa: CASSRDTTITDTQYF
abundance: NA; j_gene: TRBJ2-7; d_gene: NA; v_gene: TRBV28; CDR3nt: TGTGCCAGCCTTATTTCAGCGGTACCCTACGAGCAGTACTTC; CDR3aa: CASLISAVPYEQYF
abundance: NA; j_gene: TRBJ1-4; d_gene: NA; v_gene: TRBV18; CDR3nt: TGTGCCAGCTCACTCCTAGGAGAGGAAAAACTGTTTTTT; CDR3aa: CASSLLGEEKLFF
abundance: NA; j_gene: TRBJ1-1; d_gene: NA; v_gene: TRBV5-8; CDR3nt: TGTGCCAGCAGCCGGGGGGAGAACACTGAAGCTTTCTTT; CDR3aa: CASSRGENTEAFF
abundance: NA; j_gene: TRBJ2-1; d_gene: TRBD1; v_gene: TRBV14; CDR3nt: TGTGCCAGCAGCCAACACTCGGGACAGGGGGAGTTCTTC; CDR3aa: CASSQHSGQGEFF
abundance: NA; j_gene: TRBJ2-7; d_gene: NA; v_gene: TRBV18; CDR3nt: TGTGCCAGCTCACCATTGACAGGTTCCTCCTACGAGCAGTACTTC; CDR3aa: CASSPLTGSSYEQYF
abundance: NA; j_gene: TRBJ2-5; d_gene: TRBD1; v_gene: TRBV5-1; CDR3nt: TGCGCCAGCAGCCCCAGGACAGGGGGCGAGGAGACCCAGTACTTC; CDR3aa: CASSPRTGGEETQYF
abundance: NA; j_gene: TRBJ1-5; d_gene: NA; v_gene: TRBV19; CDR3nt: TGTGCCAGTAGGCCAACAGGGCATCAGCCCCAGCATTTT; CDR3aa: CASRPTGHQPQHF
abundance: once; j_gene: TRBJ2-6; d_gene: NA; v_gene: TRBV9; CDR3nt: TGTGCCAGCAGCGCCCAGGGGTCCGGGGCCAACGTCCTGACTTTC; CDR3aa: CASSAQGSGANVLTF
abundance: NA; j_gene: TRBJ2-6; d_gene: TRBD1; v_gene: TRBV27; CDR3nt: TGTGCCAGCAGCCGTACGACAGGGGGCTACTCTGGGGCCAACGTCCTGACTTTC; CDR3aa: CASSRTTGGYSGANVLTF
abundance: few; j_gene: TRBJ2-4; d_gene: NA; v_gene: TRBV11-1; CDR3nt: TGTGCCAGCAGCTTAGGTCAGGGTTTGGGGATTCAGTACTTC; CDR3aa: CASSLGQGLGIQYF
abundance: NA; j_gene: TRBJ1-1; d_gene: TRBD1; v_gene: TRBV6-9; CDR3nt: TGTGCCAGCAGTTCGAACACCACCTTCAGGGGGACTGAAGCTTTCTTT; CDR3aa: CASSSNTTFRGTEAFF
abundance: NA; j_gene: TRBJ2-1; d_gene: TRBD2; v_gene: TRBV29-1; CDR3nt: TGCAGCGGCACCGGGACTAGCGGTTACAATGAGCAGTTCTTC; CDR3aa: CSGTGTSGYNEQFF
abundance: NA; j_gene: TRBJ2-2; d_gene: NA; v_gene: TRBV4-3; CDR3nt: TGCGCCAGCAGCCAAGTCGAGCTGAACACCGGGGAGCTGTTTTTT; CDR3aa: CASSQVELNTGELFF
abundance: few; j_gene: TRBJ1-1; d_gene: NA; v_gene: TRBV6-5; CDR3nt: TGTGCCAGCAGTGCCATAACTGGAGACACTGAAGCTTTCTTT; CDR3aa: CASSAITGDTEAFF
abundance: NA; j_gene: TRBJ2-5; d_gene: TRBD2; v_gene: TRBV5-4; CDR3nt: TGTGCCAGCAGCACTTCCCTAGCGGGGGGGCGGGAGACCCAGTACTTC; CDR3aa: CASSTSLAGGRETQYF
abundance: NA; j_gene: TRBJ2-3; d_gene: TRBD2; v_gene: TRBV9; CDR3nt: TGTGCCAGCAGCGTAGTTGGGCTAGCGGGGGGCCGCGATACGCAGTATTTT; CDR3aa: CASSVVGLAGGRDTQYF
abundance: NA; j_gene: TRBJ2-2; d_gene: NA; v_gene: TRBV11-1; CDR3nt: TGTGCCAGCAGCTACAGTAACGAGAACACCGGGGAGCTGTTTTTT; CDR3aa: CASSYSNENTGELFF
abundance: NA; j_gene: TRBJ1-6; d_gene: TRBD1; v_gene: TRBV5-1; CDR3nt: TGCGCCAGCAGATTGGACAGGGGAGGTTCACCCCTCCACTTT; CDR3aa: CASRLDRGGSPLHF
abundance: NA; j_gene: TRBJ1-5; d_gene: NA; v_gene: TRBV4-3; CDR3nt: TGCGCCAGCAGCTCCGGGATTGCTGAACAGCCCCAGCATTTT; CDR3aa: CASSSGIAEQPQHF
abundance: NA; j_gene: TRBJ2-3; d_gene: TRBD2; v_gene: TRBV19; CDR3nt: TGTGCCAGTAGTTCCCCCCGGACTAGCGGGACAGATACGCAGTATTTT; CDR3aa: CASSSPRTSGTDTQYF
abundance: NA; j_gene: TRBJ2-7; d_gene: TRBD1; v_gene: TRBV27; CDR3nt: TGTGCCAGCAGTTTTACTATACAGGGGAGCTACGAGCAGTACTTC; CDR3aa: CASSFTIQGSYEQYF
abundance: NA; j_gene: TRBJ1-1; d_gene: NA; v_gene: TRBV19; CDR3nt: TGTGCCAGTAACGAGGGTGGTTACACTGAAGCTTTCTTT; CDR3aa: CASNEGGYTEAFF
abundance: NA; j_gene: TRBJ2-1; d_gene: TRBD2; v_gene: TRBV6-5; CDR3nt: TGTGCCAGCAGTTCAGCGGGGGACTTGGGTCATGAGCAGTTCTTC; CDR3aa: CASSSAGDLGHEQFF
abundance: NA; j_gene: TRBJ1-4; d_gene: NA; v_gene: TRBV7-9; CDR3nt: TGTGCCAGCAGCTTAGGGGCCCCCTCTGAAAAACTGTTTTTT; CDR3aa: CASSLGAPSEKLFF
abundance: NA; j_gene: TRBJ2-7; d_gene: TRBD1; v_gene: TRBV5-8; CDR3nt: TGTGCCAGCAGCTTGGGACAGGGTCACGAGCAGTACTTC; CDR3aa: CASSLGQGHEQYF
abundance: NA; j_gene: TRBJ2-7; d_gene: TRBD1; v_gene: TRBV18; CDR3nt: TGTGCCAGCTCACCCCCACAGGGGTGGGAGCAGTACTTC; CDR3aa: CASSPPQGWEQYF